This TCR beta chain is from a study of a mutant IDH1 vaccine in newly diagnosed glioma. Study background: Patients got their first vaccination 4-6 weeks after radiotherapy alone, or with temozolomide cycles. Former treatment meant radiotherapy, temozolomide, or both; the majority had gotten both.

Study findings and constraints: Immune responses induced by vaccination arose in approximately 92% of the patients.

With regard to this clone: No antigen is known for it.

Noted time point: week 23, last vaccination. One vaccine dose held 300 ug of mutant IDH1 20-mer peptide and came with topical imiquimod. The table came from immunoSEQ multiplex PCR; TCRdb's copy has only in-frame clones and leaves some out. The sample carries tens of thousands of clones, around 87% recorded once. Here the sequenced sample was PBMCs, taken from a glioma patient whose treatment included an IDH1 peptide vaccine. The clonotype originates from a man between 40 and 49 years old with glioma.

This CDR3 is CASSARLGYTEAFF. The CDR3 region has the DNA TGTGCCAGCAGCGCCCGGTTAGGGTACACTGAAGCTTTCTTT. J is TRBJ1-1 and V is TRBV9; D is undetermined. Looked up from germline, CDR1 is SGDLS and CDR2 is YYNGEE. With 3 bases removed from V and 3 bases from J, the gap between germline ends came to 12 bases. The CDR3 contains 14 residues.